This T cell receptor (beta chain) comes out of a study of T cell responses to AZD1222 COVID-19 vaccine. Study conclusions and caveats: Dominant CD4 TCR responses targeted spike regions 160-218 and 743-854. Most donors were white British, females outnumbered males, and clonal diversity was possibly underestimated. Samples come after the peak T cell response, not at day 14.

Points on this clone: What it binds is not known.

The assay was immunoSEQ multiplex PCR, and TCRdb's table has in-frame clones only and misses some. The table has just under 95,000 clones, just over 85% seen once. This specimen consisted of peripheral blood, obtained on day 0 of AZD1222 vaccination. The clonotype was recovered from an adult in good health.

The CDR3 DNA is TGCGCCAGCAGCTTTGGGTTCGATGAGCAGTTCTTC. Translation: CASSFGFDEQFF. The rearrangement joins TRBV5-1 to TRBJ2-1; no clear D gene. The CDR3 spans 12 residues. Germline V gives CDR1 SGHRS, CDR2 YFSETQ. The V and J ends lost 2 bases and 8 bases respectively, with 8 bases between them. Full variable domain (missing parts from reference TRBV5-1 and TRBJ2-1): KAGVTQTPRYLIKTRGQQVTLSCSPISGHRSVSWYQQTPGQGLQFLFEYFSETQRNKGNFPGRFSGRQFSNSRSEMNVSTLELGDSALYLCASSFGFDEQFFGPGTRLTVL.